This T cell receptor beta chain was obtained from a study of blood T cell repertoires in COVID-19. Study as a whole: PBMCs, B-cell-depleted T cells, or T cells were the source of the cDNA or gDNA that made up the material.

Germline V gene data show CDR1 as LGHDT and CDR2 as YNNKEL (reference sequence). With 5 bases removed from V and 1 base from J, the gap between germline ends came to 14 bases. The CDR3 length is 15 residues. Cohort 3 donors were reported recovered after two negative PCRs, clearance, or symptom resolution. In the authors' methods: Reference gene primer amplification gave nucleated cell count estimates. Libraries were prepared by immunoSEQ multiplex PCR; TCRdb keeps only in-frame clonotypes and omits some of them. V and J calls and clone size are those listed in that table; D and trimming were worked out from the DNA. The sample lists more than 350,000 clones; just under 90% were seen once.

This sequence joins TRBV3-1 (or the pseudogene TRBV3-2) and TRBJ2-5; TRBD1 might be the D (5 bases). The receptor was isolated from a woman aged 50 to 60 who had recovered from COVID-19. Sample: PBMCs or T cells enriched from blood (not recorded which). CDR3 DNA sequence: TGTGCCAGCAGCGCTAACCCGACAGCCCAAGAGACCCAGTACTTC. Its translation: CASSANPTAQETQYF.